This T cell receptor beta chain was sequenced in a study of control samples from healthy donors and cancer patients. V dropped 6 bases and J dropped 7; count of bases not matched to a gene: 1. The CDR3 is 13 amino acids. Germline V gene lookup returns CDR1 MNHNY and CDR2 SVGAGI (reference sequence). Produced via immunoSEQ multiplex PCR; TCRdb's table is partial and in-frame only. The sample contains tens of thousands of clones, over 85% of which appear only once. The sequence was collected from a man aged 40-55 years with colorectal cancer. The specimen was PBMCs. V gene TRBV6-6 combines with J gene TRBJ2-1; 12 bases are shared with TRBD2. CDR3 loop: CASSGLAGNEQFF. The CDR3 bases are TGTGCCAGCAGCGGACTAGCGGGGAATGAGCAGTTCTTC.